These T cell receptor beta chains were read from a single sample in a study of blood T cell repertoires in COVID-19. This table comes from immunoSEQ multiplex PCR, and its TCRdb copy is limited to in-frame clones, with some not included. The sample records about 190,000 clones, 70% to 90% being singletons. Sequences were obtained from peripheral blood. Receptors were obtained from a woman aged 40 to 49 who had recovered from COVID-19. The CDR3 runs from the conserved cysteine through the conserved F or W. A D gene is named only where the DNA matches it firmly. Some rows mark clone size as missing; the rest say once, few, many or name a class of expanded clone.

v_gene,abundance,j_gene,d_gene,len,CDR3nt,CDR3aa
TRBV7-9,.,TRBJ1-4,.,14,TGTGCCAGCAGCTACAGGGCGACTAATGAAAAACTGTTTTTT,CASSYRATNEKLFF
TRBV7-2,.,TRBJ2-7,.,14,TGTGCCAGCAGCCAGAACAGGGATCCCTACGAGCAGTACTTC,CASSQNRDPYEQYF
TRBV2,.,TRBJ2-7,TRBD2,14,TGTGCCAGCAGTCTCGGACTAGCGACCTACGAGCAGTACTTC,CASSLGLATYEQYF
TRBV19,.,TRBJ2-3,TRBD2,16,TGTGCCAGTAGTATAGTTGTTAGCGGGAGCCGAGATACGCAGTATTTT,CASSIVVSGSRDTQYF
TRBV7-9,.,TRBJ1-2,TRBD1,15,TGTGCCAGCAGCTACGGGACAGATCATAACTATGGCTACACCTTC,CASSYGTDHNYGYTF
TRBV5-1,.,TRBJ2-7,.,15,TGCGCCAGCAGCTTTTCAGCAGGGCTTTTCTACGAGCAGTACTTC,CASSFSAGLFYEQYF
TRBV10-3,.,TRBJ1-1,TRBD1,14,TGTGCCACCGGGACAGGGAATGGAGGCACTGAAGCTTTCTTT,CATGTGNGGTEAFF
TRBV6-6,.,TRBJ1-2,.,14,TGTGCCAGCAGTTTGAGAGACAGTAACTATGGCTACACCTTC,CASSLRDSNYGYTF
TRBV28,.,TRBJ1-2,TRBD1,12,TGTGCCAGCAAGACAGGGGTTATAGGCTACACCTTC,CASKTGVIGYTF
TRBV24-1,few,TRBJ2-2,.,13,TGTGCCACCAGTGATTTTCTAGCCGGGGAGCTGTTTTTT,CATSDFLAGELFF
TRBV7-2,.,TRBJ2-5,.,13,TGTGCCAGCAGCCCGATGGAGGAGGGGACCCAGTACTTC,CASSPMEEGTQYF
TRBV7-2,.,TRBJ2-6,TRBD1,16,TGTGCCAGCAGCCGTACAGGGGGCTCTGGGGCCAACGTCCTGACTTTC,CASSRTGGSGANVLTF
TRBV2,.,TRBJ1-2,.,13,TGTGCCAGCCTACCGACATCCGTCTATGGCTACACCTTC,CASLPTSVYGYTF
TRBV14,.,TRBJ2-6,.,20,TGTGCCAGCAGCCAAGCATCTCGACAGGCTAGTTTCTCTGGGGCCAACGTCCTGACTTTC,CASSQASRQASFSGANVLTF
TRBV7-2,.,TRBJ1-4,.,18,TGTGCCAGCAGCTGGGGATTGGCAGGGTTTGCAACTAATGAAAAACTGTTTTTT,CASSWGLAGFATNEKLFF
TRBV4-2,few,TRBJ1-6,.,15,TGTGCCAGCAGCCAAGACGGCGGCGGTAATTCACCCCTCCACTTT,CASSQDGGGNSPLHF
TRBV6-2/TRBV6-3,.,TRBJ1-2,TRBD1,13,TGTGCCAGCAGTCGGGACAGGGACTATGGCTACACCTTC,CASSRDRDYGYTF
TRBV28,.,TRBJ1-1,.,15,TGTGCCAGCAGTTTATGGGGAAGGGGGAACACTGAAGCTTTCTTT,CASSLWGRGNTEAFF
TRBV28,.,TRBJ1-1,.,15,TGTGCCAGCAGTTTAAGGACAGCCGTGAACACTGAAGCTTTCTTT,CASSLRTAVNTEAFF
TRBV2,.,TRBJ2-7,.,13,TGTGCCAGCAGTGAGACCGAGGGTTACGAGCAGTACTTC,CASSETEGYEQYF
TRBV18,.,TRBJ1-1,TRBD1,16,TGTGCCAGCTCACTCACACCGGGACAGCTGAACACTGAAGCTTTCTTT,CASSLTPGQLNTEAFF
TRBV7-2,.,TRBJ2-3,.,15,TGTGCCAGCAGTAATGCCTTGTCGGGAACAGATACGCAGTATTTT,CASSNALSGTDTQYF
TRBV29-1,.,TRBJ2-1,.,15,TGCAGCGTTGAAGATTTAGCCTTCTCCTACAATGAGCAGTTCTTC,CSVEDLAFSYNEQFF
TRBV3-1/TRBV3-2,.,TRBJ2-6,TRBD1,15,TGTGCCAGCAGCACGACAGGGGCTGGGGCCAACGTCCTGACTTTC,CASSTTGAGANVLTF
TRBV4-2,.,TRBJ2-1,.,15,TGTGCCAGCAGCCAAGAACCAGCGGAATACAATGAGCAGTTCTTC,CASSQEPAEYNEQFF
TRBV5-4,.,TRBJ2-7,TRBD2,15,TGTGCCAGCAGGCGCGATAGCGGGAGCTCCTACGAGCAGTACTTC,CASRRDSGSSYEQYF
TRBV3-1/TRBV3-2,.,TRBJ2-1,TRBD2,14,TGTGCCAGCGGAAGTGGGACTAAAAACAATGAGCAGTTCTTC,CASGSGTKNNEQFF
TRBV7-8,.,TRBJ2-3,TRBD2,14,TGTGCCAGCAGCCGTAGCGGGAGCACAGATACGCAGTATTTT,CASSRSGSTDTQYF
TRBV5-1,.,TRBJ1-1,.,11,TGCGCCAGCAGCTTGGCTATTGAAGCTTTCTTT,CASSLAIEAFF
TRBV7-9,.,TRBJ2-5,.,12,TGTGCCAGCAGCCCTCGGCAAGAGACCCAGTACTTC,CASSPRQETQYF
TRBV10-3,.,TRBJ2-1,.,15,TGTGCCATCAGTGATTCAGGACTCTGGAACAATGAGCAGTTCTTC,CAISDSGLWNNEQFF
TRBV7-6,.,TRBJ2-7,TRBD1,16,TGTGCCAGCAGCCCACAGGGGGCACCTCTCTCCTACGAGCAGTACTTC,CASSPQGAPLSYEQYF
TRBV19,.,TRBJ2-7,TRBD2,15,TGTGCCAGTAGCCCTCGACTAGCGGGAGGTGACGAGCAGTACTTC,CASSPRLAGGDEQYF
TRBV3-1/TRBV3-2,.,TRBJ2-5,TRBD2,15,TGTGCCAGCAGCCCAACGGGGACTAGTGCGGAGACCCAGTACTTC,CASSPTGTSAETQYF
TRBV19,.,TRBJ1-4,.,18,TGTGCCAGTAGTATAGAAACAGGGACGGATTGGGCCAATGAAAAACTGTTTTTT,CASSIETGTDWANEKLFF
TRBV19,.,TRBJ2-1,.,18,TGTGCCAGTAGTTTCGGCACCCTGACAACACCCCGGTACAATGAGCAGTTCTTC,CASSFGTLTTPRYNEQFF
TRBV30,.,TRBJ2-1,.,10,TGTGCCTGCCAGGGTAGTGAGCAGTTCTTC,CACQGSEQFF
TRBV9,.,TRBJ2-7,.,16,TGTGCCAGCAATCCAGGCCCACCAGGGGTGCCCTACGAGCAGTACTTC,CASNPGPPGVPYEQYF
TRBV6-4,medium-sized,TRBJ2-7,.,10,TGTGCCAGCAGTGTGGGGCTTCAGTACTTC,CASSVGLQYF
TRBV7-9,.,TRBJ1-5,TRBD1,18,TGTGCCAGCAGCTCTACGAGGGACAGGGTAAACGGCAATCAGCCCCAGCATTTT,CASSSTRDRVNGNQPQHF
TRBV30,.,TRBJ1-5,.,17,TGTGCCTGGAGCGGGAGGGCAGGAGGGAATAGCAATCAGCCCCAGCATTTT,CAWSGRAGGNSNQPQHF
TRBV3-1/TRBV3-2,.,TRBJ1-1,TRBD1,15,TGTGCCAGCAGCGCAAACAGGGGGTTAGGGACTGAAGCTTTCTTT,CASSANRGLGTEAFF
TRBV28,.,TRBJ1-5,.,17,TGTGCCAGCAGCGCCCAACGCGGGGGGCTGGGCAATCAGCCCCAGCATTTT,CASSAQRGGLGNQPQHF
TRBV6-5,.,TRBJ1-1,.,12,TGTGCCAGCAGTTACCTGGCAGGTGAAGCTTTCTTT,CASSYLAGEAFF
TRBV11-2,.,TRBJ2-7,TRBD1,13,TGTGCCAGCAGCTTGGGACAGGGAGGCGAGCAGTACTTC,CASSLGQGGEQYF
TRBV3-1/TRBV3-2,.,TRBJ2-7,.,13,TGTGCCAGCACCCCCGGGTTAGCCTACGAGCAGTACTTC,CASTPGLAYEQYF
TRBV7-9,.,TRBJ2-5,.,13,TGTGCCAGCTTACCCGCTGGGGGGGAGACCCAGTACTTC,CASLPAGGETQYF
TRBV15,.,TRBJ2-1,TRBD2,18,TGTGCCACCACCCAGACTAGCGGGATGTCGAGCTCCTACAATGAGCAGTTCTTC,CATTQTSGMSSSYNEQFF
TRBV4-1,.,TRBJ1-2,TRBD1,16,TGCGCCAGCAGCCGGGAGGTCCCGACAGGGTGGCGTGGCTACACCTTC,CASSREVPTGWRGYTF
TRBV11-3,.,TRBJ2-2,TRBD2,14,TGTGCCAGCAGCCGGGGGGCGAACACCGGGGAGCTGTTTTTT,CASSRGANTGELFF
TRBV7-9,.,TRBJ1-5,.,15,TGTGCCAGCAGCTTAGCGGGAGTCGGCAATCAGCCCCAGCATTTT,CASSLAGVGNQPQHF
TRBV6-5,.,TRBJ2-7,TRBD2,15,TGTGCCAGCAACCCCACTAGCGGGGCTTTCTACGAGCAGTACTTC,CASNPTSGAFYEQYF
TRBV19,.,TRBJ2-3,TRBD2,16,TGTGCCAGTAACCACCTAGCGGGAGTTGGGACAGATACGCAGTATTTT,CASNHLAGVGTDTQYF
TRBV6-5,once,TRBJ2-7,.,11,TGTGCCAGCAGGTCACTAGAGAAGCAGTACTTC,CASRSLEKQYF
TRBV11-1,.,TRBJ2-3,.,15,TGTGCCAGCAGCCACGACCGTACTATGGGAGATACGCAGTATTTT,CASSHDRTMGDTQYF
TRBV18,.,TRBJ2-4,TRBD2,12,TGTGCCAGCTCACCGGAGCGGGAGGGCCAGTACTTC,CASSPEREGQYF
TRBV19,.,TRBJ1-1,.,12,TGTGCCAGTAGTCTACTCCGGGCTGAAGCTTTCTTT,CASSLLRAEAFF
TRBV15,.,TRBJ1-1,.,14,TGTGCCACCAGCAGAGGGGGGGTGGACTCTGAAGCTTTCTTT,CATSRGGVDSEAFF